The present T cell receptor (beta chain) was sequenced within a study of blood T cell repertoires in COVID-19. Overall study: From T cells, B-cell-depleted T cells, or PBMCs came the material, which was cDNA or gDNA.

Original methodology: Cell counts per sample came from amplifying reference gene primers. Method: immunoSEQ multiplex PCR; TCRdb's copy keeps in-frame clones and lacks some. The DNA was the basis for D and trimming; V, J and clone size are from that table. The sample contains roughly 250,000 clones, approximately 79% of which appear only once. CDR3 length: 14 residues. V was cut by 0 bases and J by 0 bases, with 6 bases left in between. Germline V gene lookup returns CDR1 SGHRS and CDR2 YFSETQ. V gene TRBV5-1 combines with J gene TRBJ1-1; TRBD1 might be the D (5 bases). The TCR sequence derives from a woman of 80 years or more with active or convalescent COVID-19. The sequencing input was peripheral blood. The chain's CDR3 is CASSLGQMNTEAFF. CDR3 bases: TGCGCCAGCAGCTTGGGACAGATGAACACTGAAGCTTTCTTT.